A selection of T cell receptor beta chains follows, all from one sample in a study of control samples from healthy donors and cancer patients. Clones were sequenced by immunoSEQ multiplex PCR, and TCRdb holds only the in-frame ones, with some missing. The sample yields 70,000 to 80,000 clones, roughly 80% seen once. The sample was blood. These receptors originate from a man aged 45 to 65 in good health. CDR3s include the opening cysteine and the closing phenylalanine or tryptophan. A D gene is named only where the DNA matches it firmly. The size field is filled for only some rows; it gives once, few, many or a size class.

clone_size,j_call,v_call,d_call,cdr3_aa,cdr3_nt
NA,TRBJ2-5,TRBV18,NA,CASSPPGASGKTQYF,TGTGCCAGCTCACCACCCGGGGCTTCGGGCAAGACCCAGTACTTC
few,TRBJ1-1,TRBV10-1,NA,CASSDVGKNTEAFF,TGCGCCAGCAGTGATGTAGGGAAGAACACTGAAGCTTTCTTT
NA,TRBJ2-2,TRBV24-1,TRBD1,CATSDAGGRNTGELFF,TGTGCCACCAGTGATGCAGGGGGCCGGAACACCGGGGAGCTGTTTTTT
NA,TRBJ2-1,TRBV4-1,NA,CASSLLASSSYNEQFF,TGCGCCAGCAGCCTACTAGCTTCGAGCTCCTACAATGAGCAGTTCTTC
NA,TRBJ2-4,TRBV28,NA,CASSYEAPKNIQYF,TGTGCCAGCAGTTATGAGGCACCCAAAAACATTCAGTACTTC
few,TRBJ2-5,TRBV3-1/TRBV3-2,NA,CASSPSRSGAPQETQYF,TGTGCCAGCAGCCCCTCGAGAAGCGGAGCCCCACAAGAGACCCAGTACTTC
NA,TRBJ2-7,TRBV4-2,NA,CASSQDRGYEQYF,TGTGCCAGCAGCCAAGATCGTGGGTACGAGCAGTACTTC
once,TRBJ2-1,TRBV2,NA,CASNSGQGSYNEQFF,TGTGCCAGCAATAGTGGGCAGGGAAGCTACAATGAGCAGTTCTTC
NA,TRBJ2-1,TRBV6-1,TRBD2,CASSGRTSGSSYNEQFF,TGTGCCAGCAGTGGCAGGACTAGCGGAAGCTCCTACAATGAGCAGTTCTTC
NA,TRBJ1-5,TRBV6-2/TRBV6-3,TRBD1,CASSYGGQGDHNQPQHF,TGTGCCAGCAGTTACGGCGGACAGGGGGACCACAATCAGCCCCAGCATTTT
NA,TRBJ1-1,TRBV2,NA,CASSVGWGRVGNTEAFF,TGTGCCAGCAGTGTCGGGTGGGGCAGGGTAGGGAACACTGAAGCTTTCTTT
NA,TRBJ1-1,TRBV11-2,NA,CASGALNRVEAFF,TGTGCCAGCGGAGCCTTAAACCGGGTTGAAGCTTTCTTT
NA,TRBJ1-6,TRBV5-4,TRBD1,CASSSPPGQGNSPLHF,TGTGCCAGCAGCTCACCCCCGGGACAGGGAAATTCACCCCTCCACTTT
NA,TRBJ2-5,TRBV19,NA,CASSIGRRETQYF,TGTGCCAGTAGTATAGGGCGGAGGGAGACCCAGTACTTC
NA,TRBJ2-3,TRBV29-1,NA,CSVDSRGGTDTQYF,TGCAGCGTTGATTCCAGGGGAGGCACAGATACGCAGTATTTT
few,TRBJ2-3,TRBV9,NA,CASSVELAGPSTDTQYF,TGTGCCAGCAGCGTAGAACTAGCCGGTCCTAGCACAGATACGCAGTATTTT
NA,TRBJ2-5,TRBV28,NA,CASSPSALQETQYF,TGTGCCAGCAGTCCTTCGGCGCTCCAAGAGACCCAGTACTTC
NA,TRBJ2-1,TRBV24-1,NA,CATSVGQGLIAGEYEQFF,TGTGCCACCAGTGTAGGACAGGGGTTGATAGCGGGAGAGTATGAGCAGTTCTTC
NA,TRBJ2-3,TRBV4-3,NA,CASSQEGREADTQYF,TGCGCCAGCAGCCAAGAGGGCAGGGAGGCAGATACGCAGTATTTT